This T cell receptor beta chain stems from a study of cytomegalovirus exposure and HLA in healthy donors. About the study: An earlier analysis found around 100 million unique TCR beta sequences from about 190 million T cells. Study-level points and caveats: Later work associated roughly 15,000 TCR beta sequences with HLA alleles at 0.05 false discovery rate. For TCR beta chains, V- and J-gene trimming was later linked to a missense DCLRE1C variant. CMV antigen specificity was confirmed in vitro for a few CMV-associated chains.

To note about this clone: Its antigen is not known.

PCR involved 60 Vbeta and 13 Jbeta primers. Some clones are missing from TCRdb's copy, which holds only in-frame ones; the method was immunoSEQ multiplex PCR. In the table there are about 170,000 clones, 65% to 85% of which are singletons. After removal of 5 bases from V and 0 bases from J, the junction contained 3 bases not matched to a gene. CDR3 length: 14 amino acids. CDR1 and CDR2 (germline): MGHRA, YSYEKL. The sequence came from a woman aged 45-60 years in good health and CMV-seropositive. Sequencing was performed on PBMCs. The chain combines TRBV4-1 with TRBJ1-1; 7 nucleotides align to TRBD1. The CDR3 loop reads CASSEGQLNTEAFF. The CDR3 DNA reads as TGCGCCAGCAGCGAGGGACAGTTGAACACTGAAGCTTTCTTT.